Below, 17 T cell receptor beta chains from the same sample are listed, as sequenced in a study of blood T cell repertoires in COVID-19. Produced via immunoSEQ multiplex PCR; TCRdb's table is partial and in-frame only. This sample yields approximately 400,000 clones, of which about 90% are seen a single time; about 1.5% belongs to the top ten. The sequenced sample consisted of PBMCs or T cells enriched from blood (not recorded which). Source of these receptors: a man younger than 40 who had recovered from COVID-19.

V gene TRBV7-9 combines with J gene TRBJ2-2; 8 nucleotides match TRBD2. Germline trimming cut 4 bases from V and 6 bases from J; bases unmatched to any gene: 4. The CDR3 covers 14 residues. Germline CDR1 SEHNR, CDR2 FQNEAQ (reference sequence). The DNA of the CDR3 is TGTGCCAGCAGCTCTGGACTAGCAGCCGGGGAGCTGTTTTTT. This encodes CASSSGLAAGELFF. Together with reference TRBV7-9 and TRBJ2-2, the CDR3 gives the full variable domain: DTGVSQNPRHKITKRGQNVTFRCDPISEHNRLYWYRQTLGQGPEFLTYFQNEAQLEKSRLLSDRFSAERPKGSFSTLEIQRTEQGDSAMYLCASSSGLAAGELFFGEGSRLTVL.

V and J are TRBV3-1 (or the pseudogene TRBV3-2) and TRBJ2-7, with D perhaps matching TRBD1 (6 bases). The CDR3 loop spans 15 amino acids. From germline, CDR1 is LGHDT and CDR2 YNNKEL (reference sequence). V lost 3 bases and J lost 5, with 17 bases in between. Written as DNA, the CDR3 is TGTGCCAGCAGCCAGCGCGGACAGAATCTCGACGAGCAGTACTTC. Translated: CASSQRGQNLDEQYF.

V usage is TRBV19 and J usage is TRBJ1-2; D is possibly TRBD1 (5 bases). CDR1 is LNHDA and CDR2 is SQIVND in the germline V gene (reference sequence). Trimming left V 8 bases short and J 6 bases short, with 10 bases between. The CDR3 is 11 residues long. The chain's CDR3 is CASLGGDGYTF. The CDR3 nucleotides read TGTGCCAGTCTGGGGGGTGATGGCTACACCTTC.

J is TRBJ2-1 and V is TRBV7-2; 8 positions agree with TRBD1. From germline, CDR1 is SGHTA and CDR2 FQGNSA. This CDR3 contains 15 residues. V trimming: 1 base; J trimming: 6 bases; junction bases outside the gene matches: 5. The CDR3 is CASSLDRGYSNEQFF. CDR3 bases: TGTGCCAGCAGCTTAGACAGGGGGTACTCCAATGAGCAGTTCTTC.

The rearrangement links TRBV7-9 to TRBJ1-2; D call uncertain. V was shortened by 5 bases and J by 7 bases, with 11 bases between the two germline ends. This CDR3 has 12 residues. CDR1 SEHNR and CDR2 FQNEAQ come from the germline V gene (reference sequence). The CDR3 coding sequence is TGTGCCAGCAGCCCCACGGGTTTTGGCTACACCTTC. Its protein is CASSPTGFGYTF.

The chain couples TRBV10-3 to TRBJ1-2; D is perhaps TRBD1 (6 bases). The CDR3 runs 12 residues. The germline gives CDR1 ENHRY, CDR2 SYGVKD. Trimming removed 10 bases at V and 4 bases at J, with 13 bases between. Here the CDR3 DNA reads TGTGCCACCACAGGGAACGGCTATGGCTACACCTTC. As protein: CATTGNGYGYTF.

The chain employs TRBV6-1 and TRBJ1-4; 9 bases align to TRBD1. The CDR3 is made up of 16 amino acids. Germline loops: CDR1 MNHNS, CDR2 SASEGT. The V and J ends lost 3 bases and 8 bases, in that order; junction bases with no gene match: 10. The CDR3 DNA is TGTGCCAGCAGTGATCCTTCGGACAGGGGTAACGAAAAACTGTTTTTT. Amino acids: CASSDPSDRGNEKLFF.

The J gene is TRBJ1-1, the V gene TRBV11-2; possible D gene TRBD1, 5 bases. With 5 bases removed from V and 4 bases from J, the gap between germline ends came to 14 bases. There are 14 residues in the CDR3. CDR1 is SGHAT, CDR2 FQNNGV, per germline. CDR3 in DNA: TGTGCCAGCAGCCCAGGGCGCCTAGGCACTGAAGCTTTCTTT. Protein product: CASSPGRLGTEAFF.

The V call is TRBV7-8, the J call TRBJ2-7; the D is unclear. Between the trimmed V and J ends, which lost 1 base and 0 bases, there was a span of 13 bases. Germline-derived CDR1 and CDR2 are SGHVS and FQNEAQ. The CDR3 runs 16 residues. CDR3 loop: CASSLVTASPSYEQYF. In nucleotides, the CDR3 is TGTGCCAGCAGCTTAGTTACAGCATCTCCCTCCTACGAGCAGTACTTC.

The V and J genes are TRBV5-1 and TRBJ1-6; TRBD1 matches at 7 bases. The ends lost 7 bases at V and 7 bases at J; junction bases unmatched: 14. CDR3 length equals 16 residues. Germline V gives CDR1 SGHRS, CDR2 YFSETQ. CDR3 nucleotides: TGCGCCAGCTCCCCGGCAGGGGGTGTTTTGAATTCACCCCTCCACTTT. Amino acid sequence: CASSPAGGVLNSPLHF.

The chain joins TRBV9 to TRBJ1-5; a weak D match, TRBD1 (5 bases). Germline CDR1 is SGDLS and CDR2 is YYNGEE. This CDR3 has 15 residues. V was clipped by 0 bases and J by 1 base, with 8 bases between them. In DNA, the CDR3 is TGTGCCAGCAGCGTAGGGGGGGTAAGCAATCAGCCCCAGCATTTT. Translation: CASSVGGVSNQPQHF.

This clone was observed once. The rearrangement joins TRBV25-1 to TRBJ2-1; 7 positions agree with TRBD2. This CDR3 is built from 15 residues. The germline gives CDR1 MGHDK, CDR2 SYGVNS. The junction had 11 bases not matched to a gene; V was cut back by 3 bases and J by 9 bases. The DNA for the CDR3 is TGTGCCAGCAGTGAGGTCCGGGGCAGGGAGGGTGAGCAGTTCTTC. Its translation: CASSEVRGREGEQFF.

The chain couples TRBV18 to TRBJ2-7, with TRBD1 matching 11 bases. After removal of 6 bases from V and 2 bases from J, the junction contained 6 bases not matched to a gene. Germline V lookup: CDR1 KGHSH, CDR2 LQKENI. The CDR3 has 15 amino acids. This CDR3 is CASSPQGQGAYEQYF. The CDR3 nucleotides read TGTGCCAGCTCGCCTCAGGGACAGGGGGCCTACGAGCAGTACTTC.

This chain links TRBV7-6 with TRBJ2-7; the match to TRBD1 covers 10 bases. CDR1 is SGHVS, CDR2 FNYEAQ, per germline. This CDR3 is built from 13 residues. The trim removed 5 bases at V and 7 bases at J, leaving 5 bases unmatched. The CDR3: CASSTDRGQEQYF. In nucleotides, the CDR3 is TGTGCCAGCAGCACAGACAGGGGGCAGGAGCAGTACTTC.

The rearrangement links TRBV24-1 to TRBJ2-1; 9 positions match TRBD1. The CDR3 covers 14 residues. V gave up 6 bases and J gave up 8 bases; unmatched junction bases: 7. The germline V gene has CDR1 KGHDR and CDR2 SFDVKD. CDR3 loop: CATSSNRGHHEQFF. In DNA, the CDR3 is TGTGCCACCAGTTCTAACAGGGGGCATCATGAGCAGTTCTTC.

The rearrangement links TRBV7-9 to TRBJ1-4; D unclear. The CDR3 length is 16 residues. V was pared by 4 bases and J by 0 bases, with 12 bases between. Per the germline V gene, CDR1 is SEHNR and CDR2 is FQNEAQ (reference sequence). CDR3 in amino acids: CASSSNPLATNEKLFF. Written as DNA, the CDR3 is TGTGCCAGCAGCTCGAACCCACTTGCAACTAATGAAAAACTGTTTTTT.

This clone was seen once. This CDR3 reads CASSLGTGAGYTF. The CDR3 region has the DNA TGTGCCAGCAGTTTAGGGACAGGGGCTGGCTACACCTTC. The V gene is TRBV12-3 or TRBV12-4, the J gene TRBJ1-2; 9 bases fit TRBD1. V lost 1 base, J lost 7 bases, and 1 base stayed unmatched. CDR3 length equals 13 residues.